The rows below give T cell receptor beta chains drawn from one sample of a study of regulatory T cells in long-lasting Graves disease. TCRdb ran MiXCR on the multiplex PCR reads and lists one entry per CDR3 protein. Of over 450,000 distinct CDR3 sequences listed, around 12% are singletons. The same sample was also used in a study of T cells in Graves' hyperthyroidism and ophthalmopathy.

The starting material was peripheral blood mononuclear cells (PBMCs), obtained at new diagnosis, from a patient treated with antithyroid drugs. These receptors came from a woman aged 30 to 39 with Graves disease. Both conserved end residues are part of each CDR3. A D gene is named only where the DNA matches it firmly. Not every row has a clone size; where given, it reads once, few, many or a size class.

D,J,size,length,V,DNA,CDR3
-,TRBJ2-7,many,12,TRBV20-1,TGCAGTGCTCGACACACGCCATACGAGCAGTACTTC,CSARHTPYEQYF
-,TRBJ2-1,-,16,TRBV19,TGTGCCAGTGCCTTGCAGGGGAAAACTTTCTACAATGAGCAGTTCTTC,CASALQGKTFYNEQFF
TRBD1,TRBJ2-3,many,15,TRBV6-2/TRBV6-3,TGTGCCAGCAGACTCCAGGGGGTCGGCACAGATACGCAGTATTTT,CASRLQGVGTDTQYF
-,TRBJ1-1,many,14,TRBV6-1,TGTGCCAGCAGAAGGACAGACACTTTTGTCGAAGCTTTCTTT,CASRRTDTFVEAFF
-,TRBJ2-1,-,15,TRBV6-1,TGTGCCAGCAGTGAATGGGTGGGAGTGGGGGATGAGCAGTTCTTC,CASSEWVGVGDEQFF
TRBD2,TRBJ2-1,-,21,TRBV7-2,TGTGCCAGCAGCGTCCCGGGACTAGCGGGGGGGGGGTTGAGCTCCTACAATGAGCAGTTCTTC,CASSVPGLAGGGLSSYNEQFF
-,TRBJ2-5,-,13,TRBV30,TGTGCCTGGACGAGGACTGGGCCGGAGACCCAGTACTTC,CAWTRTGPETQYF
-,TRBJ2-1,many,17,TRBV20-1,TGCAGTGCTAGAGATTGGGACAACCCAAGCTCCTACAATGAGCAGTTCTTC,CSARDWDNPSSYNEQFF
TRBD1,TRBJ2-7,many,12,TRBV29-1,TGCAGCGTTGAGGACAGGTCGTACGAGCAGTACTTC,CSVEDRSYEQYF
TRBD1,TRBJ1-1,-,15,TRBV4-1,TGCGCCAGCAGCCCTACAGGGGTGAGGGACACTGAAGCTTTCTTT,CASSPTGVRDTEAFF
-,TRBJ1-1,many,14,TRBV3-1,TGTGCCAGCAGCCTCCGGGACCTAAACACTGAAGCTTTCTTT,CASSLRDLNTEAFF
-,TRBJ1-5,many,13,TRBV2,TGTGCCAGCAGCCCGGACGGAGGTCAGCCCCAGCATTTT,CASSPDGGQPQHF
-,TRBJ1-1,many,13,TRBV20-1,TGCAGTGCTAGACTTACAGGGACCACTGAAGCTTTCTTT,CSARLTGTTEAFF
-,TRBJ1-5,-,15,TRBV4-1,TGCGCCAGCAGCCAAGCTTTGTTGGGGGATCAGCCCCAGCATTTT,CASSQALLGDQPQHF
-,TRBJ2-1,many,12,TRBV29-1,TGCAGCGTTCTCGACTCCTACAATGAGCAGTTCTTC,CSVLDSYNEQFF
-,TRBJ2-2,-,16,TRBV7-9,TGTGCCAGCAGCTTACAGCCCGGACCTAACACCGGGGAGCTGTTTTTT,CASSLQPGPNTGELFF
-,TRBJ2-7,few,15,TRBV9,TGTGCCAGCAGCGTAGATTCCGAGAGCTCCTACGAGCAGTACTTC,CASSVDSESSYEQYF
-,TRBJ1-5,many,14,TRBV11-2,TGTGCCAGCAGCTTAAGGCAGAAGGGGCAGCCCCAGCATTTT,CASSLRQKGQPQHF
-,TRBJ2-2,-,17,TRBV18,TGTGCCAGCTCACCACCGGGGTTTTATGCCAACACCGGGGAGCTGTTTTTT,CASSPPGFYANTGELFF
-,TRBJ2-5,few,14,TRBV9,TGTGCCAGCAGCGTAGGGACCTTCCAAGAGACCCAGTACTTC,CASSVGTFQETQYF
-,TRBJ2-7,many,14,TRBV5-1,TGCGCCAGCAGCTACGACTGGGCCGGCTACGAGCAGTACTTC,CASSYDWAGYEQYF
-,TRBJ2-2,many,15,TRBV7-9,TGTGCCAGCAGCTTCAGCGCGCCCCCCACCGGGGAGCTGTTTTTT,CASSFSAPPTGELFF
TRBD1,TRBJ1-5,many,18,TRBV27,TGTGCCAGCAGTTTACGCCCGGGACAGGCTTATAGCAATCAGCCCCAGCATTTT,CASSLRPGQAYSNQPQHF
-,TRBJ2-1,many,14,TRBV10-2,TGCGCCAGCAGTGAACTAGTGGGTAAGAATGAGCAGTTCTTC,CASSELVGKNEQFF
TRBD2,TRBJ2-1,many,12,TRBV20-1,TGCAGTGCTACTAGCGGGAGAGTTGAGCAGTTCTTC,CSATSGRVEQFF
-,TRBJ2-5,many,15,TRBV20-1,TGCAGTGCTAGAGATCCTATACGGCCTCAAGAGACCCAGTACTTC,CSARDPIRPQETQYF
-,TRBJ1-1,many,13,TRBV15,TGTGCCACCAGCAGAGAAGAGAACACTGAAGCTTTCTTT,CATSREENTEAFF
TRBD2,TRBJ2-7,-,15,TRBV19,TGTGCCAGTAGTCCCCGGACTAGCGAGGGATACGAGCAGTACTTC,CASSPRTSEGYEQYF
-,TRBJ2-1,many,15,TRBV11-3,TGTGCCAGCAGCTCCACCAGGGGCAGTTGGAATGAGCAGTTCTTC,CASSSTRGSWNEQFF
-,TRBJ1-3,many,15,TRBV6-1,TGTGCCAGCAGTCGCCCTTTCCAGGGATCGAACACCATATATTTT,CASSRPFQGSNTIYF
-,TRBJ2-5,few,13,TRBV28,TGTGCCAGCAGTTTAACCGGTTTAGAGGCCCAGTACTTC,CASSLTGLEAQYF
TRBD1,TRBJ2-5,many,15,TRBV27,TGTGCCAGCAGTCCCGGGACAGGGGGCCTAGAGACCCAGTACTTC,CASSPGTGGLETQYF
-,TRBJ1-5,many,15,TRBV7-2,TGTGCCAGCAGCAAGGACAGCGGGGGGGGTCAGCCCCAGCATTTT,CASSKDSGGGQPQHF
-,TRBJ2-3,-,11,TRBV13,TGTGCCAGCAGCTTAGGCCGACGGGAGTATTTT,CASSLGRREYF
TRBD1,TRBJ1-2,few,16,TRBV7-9,TGTGCCAGCAGCTTACCAGGGGGCAACCTCAACTATGGCTACACCTTC,CASSLPGGNLNYGYTF
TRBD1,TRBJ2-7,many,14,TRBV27,TGTGCCAGCAGCCCGGACAGGGGGCAAGGCGAGCAGTACTTC,CASSPDRGQGEQYF
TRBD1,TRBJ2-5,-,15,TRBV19,TGTGCCAGTAGGGACCGACAGGGCCCCAAAGAGACCCAGTACTTC,CASRDRQGPKETQYF
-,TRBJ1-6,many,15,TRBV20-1,TGCAGTGCTAGAGGAGGACGCTCCTATAATTCACCCCTCCACTTT,CSARGGRSYNSPLHF
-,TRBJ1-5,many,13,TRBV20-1,TGCAGTGCTGGCCGCGGGGGGCGCCTGCCCCAGCATTTT,CSAGRGGRLPQHF
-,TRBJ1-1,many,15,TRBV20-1,TGCAGTGCTAGAAGAGAAAGAGGGGTTTCGGGTGAAGCTTTCTTT,CSARRERGVSGEAFF
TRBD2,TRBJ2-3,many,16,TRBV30,TGTGCCTGGAGTCGGGGAATAGCGGGAGTAGCAGATACGCAGTATTTT,CAWSRGIAGVADTQYF
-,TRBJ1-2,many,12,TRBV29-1,TGCAGCGTTGGAGGTTCTAACTATGGCTACACCTTC,CSVGGSNYGYTF
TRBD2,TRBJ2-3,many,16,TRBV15,TGTGCCACCAGCAGAGAGGGGACTACTAGCACAGATACGCAGTATTTT,CATSREGTTSTDTQYF
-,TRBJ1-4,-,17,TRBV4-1,TGCGCCAGCAGCCAAGAACCCCCATGGGGGACTAATGAAAAACTGTTTTTT,CASSQEPPWGTNEKLFF
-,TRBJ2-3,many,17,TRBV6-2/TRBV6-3,TGTGCCAGCAGTCCCATGGGAAGTCCTACTAGCACAGATACGCAGTATTTT,CASSPMGSPTSTDTQYF
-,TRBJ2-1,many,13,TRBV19,TGTGCCAGTAGTATTACCGCCTACAATGAGCAGTTCTTC,CASSITAYNEQFF
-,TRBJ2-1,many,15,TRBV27,TGTGCCAGCAGCGCGGTCGGGAGCTCCTACAATGAGCAGTTCTTC,CASSAVGSSYNEQFF
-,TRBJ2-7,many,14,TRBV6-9,TGTGCCAGCAGTTACGGGTGGAGCTCCTACGAGCAGTACTTC,CASSYGWSSYEQYF
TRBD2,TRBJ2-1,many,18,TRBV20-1,TGCAGTGCTAGAGTAGGGGCGGCTAGCGGATTCTCCTACAATGAGCAGTTCTTC,CSARVGAASGFSYNEQFF
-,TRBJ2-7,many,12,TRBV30,TGTGCCGGTGACCGAGACCTCTACGAGCAGTACTTC,CAGDRDLYEQYF
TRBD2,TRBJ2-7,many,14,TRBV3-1,TGTGCCAGCAGCCGTGGACTAGCGGGGAGAAAGGAGTACTTC,CASSRGLAGRKEYF
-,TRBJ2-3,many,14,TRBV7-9,TGTGCCAGCAGCCTTCTGCGAGTCCCAGATACGCAGTATTTT,CASSLLRVPDTQYF
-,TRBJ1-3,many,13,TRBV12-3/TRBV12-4,TGTGCCAGCAGCCAATCCCCGAGAAACACCATATATTTT,CASSQSPRNTIYF